Below, one TCR beta chain is given with its context. This sample was taken from a study of blood T cell repertoires in COVID-19. Study-level background: Whether acute or convalescent, the COVID-19 samples came from the United States, Italy and Spain. Sources were T cells, B-cell-depleted T cells, or PBMCs; the material itself was cDNA or gDNA.

Authors' data handling: Nucleated cell counts were estimated from reference gene primer amplification. Clones were sequenced by immunoSEQ multiplex PCR, and TCRdb holds only the in-frame ones, with some missing. That table is the source of V, J and clone size, and D and trimming were worked out from the DNA. The sample consists of 120,000 or so clones, more than 75% of them appearing once. The CDR3 is 17 amino acids. Unmatched junction bases numbered 7, after V lost 0 bases and J lost 9 bases. The sequenced sample was peripheral blood. This TCR was recovered from a man aged 45-65 years with acute or convalescent COVID-19. The chain combines TRBV23-1 with TRBJ2-1; 14 nucleotides align to TRBD2. TRBV23-1 is flagged as an ORF with uncertain function. The CDR3 protein is CASSQSGTSGRRSEQFF. Written as DNA, the CDR3 is TGCGCCAGCAGTCAATCAGGGACTAGCGGGAGACGGAGTGAGCAGTTCTTC.